This is a list of T cell receptor beta chains from one sample in a study of siplizumab effects on memory and regulatory T cells. TCRdb's copy holds only in-frame clones and misses some; the assay was immunoSEQ multiplex PCR. In the table there are 70,000 to 90,000 clones, roughly 93% of which are singletons. The sequencing sample was made of CD8+ T cells sorted from blood. These receptors all stem from a human donor in good health. The CDR3 runs from the conserved cysteine through the conserved F or W. D genes are given only for firm matches. Rows give clone size only sometimes, using once, few, many, or a class for an expanded clone.

d_gene: .; v_gene: TRBV28; abundance: .; j_gene: TRBJ2-5; CDR3aa: CASTLAQRLQETQYF; CDR3nt: TGTGCCAGCACCCTCGCCCAGCGCCTACAAGAGACCCAGTACTTC
d_gene: .; v_gene: TRBV19; abundance: .; j_gene: TRBJ1-5; CDR3aa: CASRVTGSDQPQHF; CDR3nt: TGTGCCAGTAGGGTTACGGGTTCGGATCAGCCCCAGCATTTT
d_gene: TRBD2; v_gene: TRBV7-2; abundance: once; j_gene: TRBJ2-5; CDR3aa: CASSDWGLAGIAETQYF; CDR3nt: TGTGCCAGCAGCGACTGGGGACTAGCGGGGATCGCAGAGACCCAGTACTTC
d_gene: .; v_gene: TRBV19; abundance: .; j_gene: TRBJ1-1; CDR3aa: CASSLLGANTEAFF; CDR3nt: TGTGCCAGTAGTTTGCTCGGGGCAAACACTGAAGCTTTCTTT
d_gene: .; v_gene: TRBV15; abundance: .; j_gene: TRBJ1-6; CDR3aa: CATSSRRGSPLHF; CDR3nt: TGTGCCACCAGCAGCCGGAGGGGTTCACCCCTCCACTTT
d_gene: .; v_gene: TRBV5-6; abundance: .; j_gene: TRBJ2-7; CDR3aa: CASSSGTSAYEQYF; CDR3nt: TGCGCCAGCAGCTCCGGGACATCAGCCTACGAGCAGTACTTC
d_gene: .; v_gene: TRBV4-1; abundance: .; j_gene: TRBJ2-4; CDR3aa: CASSQGQNIQYF; CDR3nt: TGCGCCAGCAGCCAAGGTCAGAACATTCAGTACTTC
d_gene: .; v_gene: TRBV4-1; abundance: .; j_gene: TRBJ2-5; CDR3aa: CASSQGVGTQYF; CDR3nt: TGCGCCAGCAGCCAAGGGGTAGGGACCCAGTACTTC
d_gene: TRBD2; v_gene: TRBV5-1; abundance: .; j_gene: TRBJ2-7; CDR3aa: CASSWGSGGYEQYF; CDR3nt: TGCGCCAGCAGCTGGGGCAGCGGGGGATACGAGCAGTACTTC
d_gene: .; v_gene: TRBV4-1; abundance: .; j_gene: TRBJ2-7; CDR3aa: CASSQDRVYEQYF; CDR3nt: TGCGCCAGCAGCCAAGATCGAGTGTACGAGCAGTACTTC
d_gene: .; v_gene: TRBV9; abundance: .; j_gene: TRBJ2-5; CDR3aa: CASSVGLPQETQYF; CDR3nt: TGTGCCAGCAGCGTAGGGCTACCTCAAGAGACCCAGTACTTC
d_gene: TRBD2; v_gene: TRBV7-9; abundance: .; j_gene: TRBJ2-1; CDR3aa: CASSVLAAGYNEQFF; CDR3nt: TGTGCCAGCAGCGTCCTAGCGGCCGGCTACAATGAGCAGTTCTTC
d_gene: TRBD1; v_gene: TRBV4-1; abundance: .; j_gene: TRBJ2-4; CDR3aa: CASSQDPGGNIQYF; CDR3nt: TGCGCCAGCAGCCAAGATCCAGGGGGTAACATTCAGTACTTC
d_gene: .; v_gene: TRBV5-6; abundance: once; j_gene: TRBJ2-7; CDR3aa: CASSPGLGSYEQYF; CDR3nt: TGTGCCAGCAGCCCCGGATTGGGTTCCTACGAGCAGTACTTC
d_gene: .; v_gene: TRBV6-5; abundance: once; j_gene: TRBJ2-7; CDR3aa: CASSLAGTYEQYF; CDR3nt: TGTGCCAGCAGTTTAGCCGGAACTTACGAGCAGTACTTC
d_gene: .; v_gene: TRBV27; abundance: once; j_gene: TRBJ2-7; CDR3aa: CASIEGYEQYF; CDR3nt: TGTGCCAGCATAGAGGGGTACGAGCAGTACTTC
d_gene: TRBD2; v_gene: TRBV5-1; abundance: .; j_gene: TRBJ2-3; CDR3aa: CASRSGGYTDTQYF; CDR3nt: TGCGCCAGCCGAAGCGGGGGTTACACAGATACGCAGTATTTT
d_gene: TRBD1; v_gene: TRBV5-4; abundance: few; j_gene: TRBJ1-2; CDR3aa: CASSSEGAVNYGYTF; CDR3nt: TGTGCCAGCAGCTCCGAGGGGGCGGTGAACTATGGCTACACCTTC
d_gene: TRBD1; v_gene: TRBV4-3; abundance: .; j_gene: TRBJ2-1; CDR3aa: CASSQRGTDDGDEQFF; CDR3nt: TGCGCCAGCAGCCAGAGGGGGACAGACGATGGGGATGAGCAGTTCTTC
d_gene: .; v_gene: TRBV7-8; abundance: .; j_gene: TRBJ1-5; CDR3aa: CASSLAGVNQPQHF; CDR3nt: TGTGCCAGCAGCTTAGCAGGGGTTAATCAGCCCCAGCATTTT
d_gene: .; v_gene: TRBV27; abundance: once; j_gene: TRBJ1-5; CDR3aa: CASSLAGLHNQPQHF; CDR3nt: TGTGCCAGCAGTTTGGCTGGGTTACATAATCAGCCCCAGCATTTT
d_gene: .; v_gene: TRBV9; abundance: .; j_gene: TRBJ2-5; CDR3aa: CASSVTGSAQETQYF; CDR3nt: TGTGCCAGCAGCGTAACCGGCAGCGCACAAGAGACCCAGTACTTC
d_gene: .; v_gene: TRBV13; abundance: .; j_gene: TRBJ2-1; CDR3aa: CASSPRDLNEQFF; CDR3nt: TGTGCCAGCAGCCCCCGGGATTTGAATGAGCAGTTCTTC
d_gene: TRBD2; v_gene: TRBV7-3; abundance: .; j_gene: TRBJ2-3; CDR3aa: CASSSSGGATDTQYF; CDR3nt: TGTGCCAGCAGCTCCAGCGGGGGGGCGACAGATACGCAGTATTTT
d_gene: .; v_gene: TRBV4-1; abundance: .; j_gene: TRBJ2-7; CDR3aa: CASSQDDISSYEQYF; CDR3nt: TGCGCCAGCAGCCAAGACGACATAAGCTCCTACGAGCAGTACTTC
d_gene: .; v_gene: TRBV9; abundance: .; j_gene: TRBJ2-7; CDR3aa: CASSEDGVPYEQYF; CDR3nt: TGTGCCAGCAGCGAGGACGGAGTGCCCTACGAGCAGTACTTC
d_gene: .; v_gene: TRBV6-5; abundance: .; j_gene: TRBJ1-5; CDR3aa: CASSYSLDQPQHF; CDR3nt: TGTGCCAGCAGTTATAGTCTTGATCAGCCCCAGCATTTT
d_gene: .; v_gene: TRBV5-1; abundance: .; j_gene: TRBJ2-1; CDR3aa: CASSLVGGTYNEQFF; CDR3nt: TGCGCCAGCAGCTTGGTCGGGGGCACCTACAATGAGCAGTTCTTC
d_gene: .; v_gene: TRBV7-2; abundance: .; j_gene: TRBJ1-1; CDR3aa: CASSLVGGPQLNTEAFF; CDR3nt: TGTGCCAGCAGCTTAGTCGGGGGGCCACAGCTGAACACTGAAGCTTTCTTT
d_gene: .; v_gene: TRBV18; abundance: .; j_gene: TRBJ1-1; CDR3aa: CASSLQGLNTEAFF; CDR3nt: TGTGCCAGCTCATTACAGGGCCTGAACACTGAAGCTTTCTTT
d_gene: .; v_gene: TRBV19; abundance: .; j_gene: TRBJ1-1; CDR3aa: CASALGPNTEAFF; CDR3nt: TGTGCCAGTGCCTTAGGTCCGAACACTGAAGCTTTCTTT
d_gene: TRBD1; v_gene: TRBV19; abundance: .; j_gene: TRBJ1-2; CDR3aa: CASGGYGYTF; CDR3nt: TGTGCTTCAGGGGGGTATGGCTACACCTTC
d_gene: .; v_gene: TRBV13; abundance: .; j_gene: TRBJ2-7; CDR3aa: CASSQGGSYEQYF; CDR3nt: TGTGCCAGCAGTCAAGGCGGTTCCTACGAGCAGTACTTC
d_gene: TRBD1; v_gene: TRBV5-1; abundance: .; j_gene: TRBJ2-2; CDR3aa: CASSLVGTGGYTGELFF; CDR3nt: TGCGCCAGCAGCTTGGTCGGGACAGGGGGTTACACCGGGGAGCTGTTTTTT
d_gene: TRBD1; v_gene: TRBV4-3; abundance: once; j_gene: TRBJ2-7; CDR3aa: CASSQDVAGGLSSYEQYF; CDR3nt: TGCGCCAGCAGCCAAGATGTGGCAGGGGGTTTGAGCTCCTACGAGCAGTACTTC
d_gene: .; v_gene: TRBV27; abundance: .; j_gene: TRBJ1-2; CDR3aa: CASSVQGVGYGYTF; CDR3nt: TGTGCCAGCAGTGTGCAGGGTGTGGGCTATGGCTACACCTTC
d_gene: .; v_gene: TRBV28; abundance: .; j_gene: TRBJ1-1; CDR3aa: CASRTRLKEAFF; CDR3nt: TGTGCCAGCAGAACAAGACTGAAGGAAGCTTTCTTT
d_gene: TRBD1; v_gene: TRBV4-2; abundance: .; j_gene: TRBJ2-5; CDR3aa: CASSHPPGQLEETQYF; CDR3nt: TGTGCCAGCAGCCACCCTCCGGGACAGCTAGAGGAGACCCAGTACTTC
d_gene: .; v_gene: TRBV9; abundance: .; j_gene: TRBJ2-1; CDR3aa: CASSGSGTPYNEQFF; CDR3nt: TGTGCCAGCAGCGGGTCCGGGACCCCCTACAATGAGCAGTTCTTC
d_gene: TRBD1; v_gene: TRBV27; abundance: .; j_gene: TRBJ1-5; CDR3aa: CASSPPGTGGDQPQHF; CDR3nt: TGTGCCAGCAGCCCGCCCGGGACAGGGGGCGATCAGCCCCAGCATTTT
d_gene: .; v_gene: TRBV27; abundance: .; j_gene: TRBJ1-1; CDR3aa: CASRAPGTNTEAFF; CDR3nt: TGTGCCAGCAGGGCCCCGGGAACCAACACTGAAGCTTTCTTT
d_gene: .; v_gene: TRBV4-3; abundance: .; j_gene: TRBJ2-7; CDR3aa: CASSQDLGKSYEQYF; CDR3nt: TGCGCCAGCAGCCAAGATTTGGGCAAATCCTACGAGCAGTACTTC
d_gene: .; v_gene: TRBV19; abundance: once; j_gene: TRBJ2-1; CDR3aa: CASKGSQGGEQFF; CDR3nt: TGTGCCAGTAAGGGTTCACAGGGAGGTGAGCAGTTCTTC
d_gene: .; v_gene: TRBV7-2; abundance: .; j_gene: TRBJ1-1; CDR3aa: CASSLLQGLVTEAFF; CDR3nt: TGTGCCAGCAGCCTACTACAGGGTTTGGTCACTGAAGCTTTCTTT
d_gene: TRBD2; v_gene: TRBV6-7; abundance: .; j_gene: TRBJ2-1; CDR3aa: CASAGGYEGSYNEQFF; CDR3nt: TGTGCCAGCGCGGGGGGGTATGAGGGCTCCTACAATGAGCAGTTCTTC
d_gene: .; v_gene: TRBV11-3; abundance: .; j_gene: TRBJ2-2; CDR3aa: CASSFFRWPNTGELFF; CDR3nt: TGTGCCAGCAGCTTCTTTCGCTGGCCGAACACCGGGGAGCTGTTTTTT
d_gene: .; v_gene: TRBV4-1; abundance: .; j_gene: TRBJ1-4; CDR3aa: CASNLQGEKLFF; CDR3nt: TGCGCCAGCAACCTACAGGGCGAAAAACTGTTTTTT
d_gene: .; v_gene: TRBV9; abundance: .; j_gene: TRBJ1-4; CDR3aa: CASSHGRTNEKLFF; CDR3nt: TGTGCCAGCAGCCATGGCAGAACTAATGAAAAACTGTTTTTT
d_gene: .; v_gene: TRBV7-3; abundance: .; j_gene: TRBJ2-5; CDR3aa: CASSLTGSQETQYF; CDR3nt: TGTGCCAGCAGCTTAACGGGGAGCCAAGAGACCCAGTACTTC
d_gene: .; v_gene: TRBV9; abundance: few; j_gene: TRBJ2-1; CDR3aa: CASSPNLGNHHDNEQFF; CDR3nt: TGTGCCAGCAGCCCCAACCTAGGGAACCACCACGACAATGAGCAGTTCTTC
d_gene: .; v_gene: TRBV5-1; abundance: once; j_gene: TRBJ2-7; CDR3aa: CASSLGAGADEQYF; CDR3nt: TGCGCCAGCAGCTTGGGGGCAGGGGCTGACGAGCAGTACTTC
d_gene: .; v_gene: TRBV4-1; abundance: .; j_gene: TRBJ2-2; CDR3aa: CATGGPRVSGELFF; CDR3nt: TGCGCCACCGGGGGCCCTCGGGTCTCCGGGGAGCTGTTTTTT
d_gene: TRBD1; v_gene: TRBV25-1; abundance: few; j_gene: TRBJ1-6; CDR3aa: CASAGGYSPLHF; CDR3nt: TGTGCCAGCGCAGGGGGCTATTCACCCCTCCACTTT
d_gene: TRBD1; v_gene: TRBV6-1; abundance: .; j_gene: TRBJ2-7; CDR3aa: CASSEGSGTGGLEQYF; CDR3nt: TGTGCCAGCAGTGAAGGATCGGGGACAGGGGGCCTCGAGCAGTACTTC